This is a list of T cell receptor beta chains from one sample in a study of T cell changes during pregnancy in multiple sclerosis. Measured with immunoSEQ multiplex PCR; TCRdb has only the in-frame clones, and not every one. The repertoire holds nearly 110,000 clones, with 85% to 95% as singletons. The specimen comprised peripheral blood, sampled in the third trimester of pregnancy. These receptors were collected from a female donor in good health, enrolled as a control in a pregnancy study. CDR3s include the opening cysteine and the closing phenylalanine or tryptophan. D genes are given only for firm matches. Some rows have no size entry. The others give once, few or many, or a class for an expanded clone.

V gene	J gene	D gene	clone size	CDR3 DNA	CDR3 protein
TRBV11-1	TRBJ1-2	-	-	TGTGCCAGCAGCTTAGCGCTTATTGGTCGGGATGGCTACACCTTC	CASSLALIGRDGYTF
TRBV6-4	TRBJ2-3	TRBD2	-	TGTGCCAGCAGCCCAGCGGGGGGGGCGGATACGCAGTATTTT	CASSPAGGADTQYF
TRBV4-2	TRBJ2-1	TRBD1	-	TGTGCCAGCAGCCAAGGGGACAGGGCATACAATGAGCAGTTCTTC	CASSQGDRAYNEQFF
TRBV27	TRBJ2-7	-	once	TGTGCCAGCAGTCCCGATCTCCCCTACTACGAGCAGTACTTC	CASSPDLPYYEQYF
TRBV7-2	TRBJ2-3	TRBD2	-	TGTGCCAGCAGCTTAGTCCCACTGCGGGGGGGCTCAGATACGCAGTATTTT	CASSLVPLRGGSDTQYF
TRBV9	TRBJ1-5	TRBD1	-	TGTGCCGCTAAGTTCGGGACAGGTTGCCATCAGCCCCAGCATTTT	CAAKFGTGCHQPQHF
TRBV7-9	TRBJ2-7	TRBD2	-	TGTGCCAGCAGCTTCGGGGGGGAGCAGTACTTC	CASSFGGEQYF
TRBV10-3	TRBJ1-1	-	-	TGTGCCACCAGGGGTGGGGGGTCGAGGAACACTGAAGCTTTCTTT	CATRGGGSRNTEAFF
TRBV5-5	TRBJ2-5	-	-	TGTGCCAGCAGCTTTCCGGGTGGCGGAGAGACCCAGTACTTC	CASSFPGGGETQYF
TRBV11-2	TRBJ2-5	-	-	TGTGCCAGCAGCTTAAGTAGTGATAGTTGGCGGTCGCGGGGAGAGACCCAGTACTTC	CASSLSSDSWRSRGETQYF
TRBV10-3	TRBJ2-5	TRBD1	-	TGTGCCACCCGCGGGGACAGGGGCCAAGAGACCCAGTACTTC	CATRGDRGQETQYF
TRBV12-5	TRBJ1-1	-	-	TGTGCTAGTGGTTTGGTATCAGGGCGGCTGAACACTGAAGCTTTCTTT	CASGLVSGRLNTEAFF
TRBV11-3	TRBJ2-5	TRBD2	-	TGTGCCAGCAGCCCGTCTAGCGGGGGTTCCCCCCTAGAGACCCAGTACTTC	CASSPSSGGSPLETQYF
TRBV2	TRBJ2-3	-	-	TGTGCCAGCAGCCCTGTAGATACGCAGTATTTT	CASSPVDTQYF
TRBV19	TRBJ2-7	TRBD1	-	TGTGCCAGTAGTACCGGGACAGGGGTTTTAGCCGAGCAGTACTTC	CASSTGTGVLAEQYF
TRBV19	TRBJ2-3	-	-	TGTGCCAGTAGCGGTGAACCCAACACAGATACGCAGTATTTT	CASSGEPNTDTQYF
TRBV4-3	TRBJ2-3	-	-	TGCGCCAGCAGCGATTCTCTAAGGGGCATCACAGATACGCAGTATTTT	CASSDSLRGITDTQYF
TRBV18	TRBJ2-2	-	few	TGTGCCAGCTCACCGTTTTCCAGTGTGAACACCGGGGAGCTGTTTTTT	CASSPFSSVNTGELFF
TRBV9	TRBJ2-1	TRBD2	-	TGTGCCAGCAGCGCTAGCGGAAGCTCCTACAATGAGCAGTTCTTC	CASSASGSSYNEQFF
TRBV9	TRBJ1-5	-	-	TGTGCCAGCAGCGTAAGCGGGGGAGATCAGCCCCAGCATTTT	CASSVSGGDQPQHF
TRBV6-5	TRBJ2-1	TRBD1	-	TGTGCCAGCAGTTACATAGGACAGGGGGGCGAGCAGTTCTTC	CASSYIGQGGEQFF
TRBV5-6	TRBJ1-2	-	-	TGTGCCAGCAGCGTGGGGCCTTCTAACTATGGCTACACCTTC	CASSVGPSNYGYTF
TRBV9	TRBJ2-3	TRBD2	-	TGTGCCAGCAGCGTAGCAGGACTAGCGGGGGGGGCAGATACGCAGTATTTT	CASSVAGLAGGADTQYF
TRBV9	TRBJ2-2	TRBD2	few	TGTGCCAGCAGGGGCGGGGGGAACACCGGGGAGCTGTTTTTT	CASRGGGNTGELFF
TRBV7-8	TRBJ1-1	TRBD1	-	TGTGCCAGCAGCTCCCGACAGGGGGTCAACACTGAAGCTTTCTTT	CASSSRQGVNTEAFF
TRBV6-1	TRBJ1-1	TRBD1	-	TGTGCCAGCAGTGAAAACCCAGGGGGGAACACTGAAGCTTTCTTT	CASSENPGGNTEAFF
TRBV5-6	TRBJ2-7	-	-	TGTGCCAGCAGCTTAGGGGGGGGCCTCTACGAGCAGTACTTC	CASSLGGGLYEQYF
TRBV7-2	TRBJ2-7	-	few	TGTGCCAGCAGCCGCTCCCGGTGGGAGCAGTACTTC	CASSRSRWEQYF
TRBV9	TRBJ2-7	-	-	TGTGCCAGCAGCCGCGGACAACTCTCCTACGAGCAGTACTTC	CASSRGQLSYEQYF
TRBV5-6	TRBJ1-1	TRBD1	-	TGTGCCAGCAGCTTGGACAGGGGGACTGAAGCTTTCTTT	CASSLDRGTEAFF
TRBV6-1	TRBJ1-6	-	-	TGTGCCACCGGGGGGATCCAGAATTCACCCCTCCACTTT	CATGGIQNSPLHF
TRBV6-1	TRBJ1-6	-	-	TGTGCCAGCGTAGCCCAGCCCTTCAGCAATTCACCCCTCCACTTT	CASVAQPFSNSPLHF
TRBV5-4	TRBJ2-1	TRBD2	-	TGTGCCAGCAGCCCTTTTAGCGGGGGGCAATACAATGAGCAGTTCTTC	CASSPFSGGQYNEQFF
TRBV25-1	TRBJ1-5	-	-	TGTGCCAGCAGTGACCCCGGGTGGACACAGCCCCAGCATTTT	CASSDPGWTQPQHF
TRBV15	TRBJ2-6	TRBD1	-	TGTGCCACCAGCAGAGATTTGGGACAGGCCGGCTCTGGGGCCAACGTCCTGACTTTC	CATSRDLGQAGSGANVLTF
TRBV7-8	TRBJ1-2	TRBD1	-	TGTGCCAGCAGCCATGGACAGGGGGCTCCGGGCACCTTC	CASSHGQGAPGTF
TRBV5-6	TRBJ1-5	TRBD1	-	TGTGCCAGCAGCTATATACGTGGACAGGGACCTTATAGCAATCAGCCCCAGCATTTT	CASSYIRGQGPYSNQPQHF
TRBV7-2	TRBJ1-2	TRBD1	-	TGTGCCAGCAGCTTTCTGGGACAGGTCGTGGGCTACACCTTC	CASSFLGQVVGYTF
TRBV9	TRBJ2-5	TRBD2	-	TGTGCCAGCAGCGAGATGGGACTAGCTGAGGAGACCCAGTACTTC	CASSEMGLAEETQYF
TRBV6-5	TRBJ1-3	-	-	TGTGCCAGCAGTAGGGCAGGGGATGGAAACACCATATATTTT	CASSRAGDGNTIYF
TRBV19	TRBJ1-5	-	-	TGTGCCAGTAGCTGGTCGTTTGAGCAAAATAGCAATCAGCCCCAGCATTTT	CASSWSFEQNSNQPQHF
TRBV7-9	TRBJ1-4	-	-	TGTGCCAGCAGCTTAGGGAGGGAGTCCTATGAAAAACTGTTTTTT	CASSLGRESYEKLFF
TRBV30	TRBJ1-6	-	-	TGTGCCTGGAGTGTACGGGGGGGCAATTCACCCCTCCACTTT	CAWSVRGGNSPLHF
TRBV5-1	TRBJ1-1	TRBD1	-	TGCGCCAGCAGCCTGGTGGACAGGGAGGCGACTGAAGCTTTCTTT	CASSLVDREATEAFF
TRBV15	TRBJ2-5	-	-	TGTGCCACCAGCAGACTAGCGGAGACCCAGTACTTC	CATSRLAETQYF
TRBV11-3	TRBJ2-7	-	-	TGTGCCAGCAGCGCCCACCTCGACAGCCACGAGCAGTACTTC	CASSAHLDSHEQYF
TRBV7-6	TRBJ2-7	-	-	TGTGCCAGCAGCTTAGGAGGGTTGTCCTACGAGCAGTACTTC	CASSLGGLSYEQYF
TRBV11-3	TRBJ2-2	-	-	TGTGCCAGCAGCCCTCGAGGGGGGGTCGGCACCGGGGAGCTGTTTTTT	CASSPRGGVGTGELFF
TRBV11-2	TRBJ2-1	TRBD1	-	TGTGCCAGCAGCCCAATATCGGGACAGGTATACAATGAGCAGTTCTTC	CASSPISGQVYNEQFF
TRBV5-1	TRBJ2-7	TRBD1	-	TGCGCCAGCAGCATACGAGACAGGGAAGTGCGCGAGCAGTACTTC	CASSIRDREVREQYF
TRBV18	TRBJ1-1	-	-	TGTGCCAGCTCACCACTAGGGCAGGGGAACACTGAAGCTTTCTTT	CASSPLGQGNTEAFF
TRBV14	TRBJ1-2	TRBD1	-	TGTGCCAGCAGCCACCCGGGACAGGGTTCCTATGGCTACACCTTC	CASSHPGQGSYGYTF
TRBV6-1	TRBJ1-2	-	-	TGTGCCAGCAGTGAAGCCGCAGGGATTCATGGCTACACCTTC	CASSEAAGIHGYTF
TRBV6-6	TRBJ1-1	TRBD1	-	TGTGCCAGCAGGACAGGGGTGGGGACTGAAGCTTTCTTT	CASRTGVGTEAFF
TRBV5-4	TRBJ2-1	-	-	TGTGCCAGCAGCTCAAGCAACAATGAGCAGTTCTTC	CASSSSNNEQFF